Presented here are 22 T cell receptor beta chains from one specimen sequenced in a study of shared clonotypes between healthy human individuals (dated by TCRdb to the early 2020s). To prepare the library, the immunoSEQ multiplex PCR assay was applied. Not all clones reach the TCRdb copy of this immuneACCESS table, which keeps in-frame sequences only. Checked studies attribute under half of the gap to unresolved V genes and leave the rest unexplained. For this sample the table gives about 1.1 million clones, of which more than 75% were detected only once. Around 0.61% of the sample belongs to the ten largest clones. The sequenced sample was memory CD4+ T cells from PBMCs. The label giving this sample's cell subset or site can be read as: CD45RA-negative fraction. The receptors derive from a man between 18 and 29 years old in good health. Some clones in this sample may be carry-over from other donors' samples.

This clone has only one observation. This rearrangement joins TRBV2 to TRBJ1-1, with D possibly matching TRBD1 (6 bases). V shed 6 bases and J shed 4 bases, with 15 bases lying between them. The germline V gene has CDR1 SNHLY and CDR2 FYNNEI. The length of the CDR3 is 14 residues. For the CDR3, the DNA is TGTGCCAGCAGCACATCAGGGGTCGGCACTGAAGCTTTCTTT. This translates into CASSTSGVGTEAFF.

The genes are TRBV15 and TRBJ1-1, with TRBD1 identical over 7 bases. CDR3 length equals 16 residues. Germline V gene lookup returns CDR1 LNHNV and CDR2 YYDKDF (reference sequence). J was trimmed by 5 bases and V by 0 bases; bases with no gene match: 9. Here the CDR3 DNA reads TGTGCCACCAGCAGAGATCTGGGCAGGGGGTGGACTGAAGCTTTCTTT. Its translation: CATSRDLGRGWTEAFF.

The chain employs TRBV10-3 and TRBJ2-5; maybe TRBD1 (5 bases). Trimming took off 2 bases at V and 1 base at J, with 8 bases between the two ends. Germline CDR1 and CDR2: ENHRY and SYGVKD. The length of the CDR3 is 14 residues. The CDR3 region is CAISEVGRQETQYF. CDR3 DNA: TGTGCCATCAGTGAGGTGGGGCGCCAAGAGACCCAGTACTTC.

This clone was seen more than once but under ten times. The gene calls are TRBV19 and TRBJ1-5; 8 positions match TRBD1. Germline CDR1 reads LNHDA; CDR2 reads SQIVND (reference sequence). V lost 6 bases and J lost 7; bases outside the gene matches: 8. The CDR3 runs 14 residues. For the CDR3, the DNA is TGTGCCAGTAGAAAGACAGGGGTCAACCAGCCCCAGCATTTT. It encodes CASRKTGVNQPQHF.

With regard to this clone: One junction end disagrees with the germline gene, perhaps due to a read error. The rearrangement uses TRBV5-1 and TRBJ2-5; tentatively, D is TRBD2 (5 bases). This CDR3 contains 13 residues. CDR1 is SGHRS, CDR2 YFSETQ, per germline. CDR3 sequence reads: CASGLGVSETQYF. The CDR3 DNA sequence: TGCGCCAGCGGCTTGGGAGTGTCTGAGACCCAGTACTTC.

This clone was observed many times. The chain carries TRBV7-9 and TRBJ2-1; TRBD1 matches at 11 bases. The CDR3 contains 15 residues. Trimming cost V 5 bases and J 6 bases; bases outside gene matches: 6. CDR1 and CDR2 from the germline V gene are SEHNR and FQNEAQ (reference sequence). The CDR3 protein is CASSVGQGASNEQFF. In nucleotides, the CDR3 is TGTGCCAGCAGCGTCGGACAGGGGGCAAGCAATGAGCAGTTCTTC.

The chain couples TRBV5-4 to TRBJ2-5, with D possibly matching TRBD2 (5 bases). The CDR3 runs 17 residues. Germline values: CDR1 SGHNT, CDR2 YYREEE (reference sequence). Trimming shortened V by 2 bases and J by 1 base, and 18 bases separated the two germline ends. The CDR3 loop is CASSFGVGMRAQETQYF. The CDR3 DNA follows: TGTGCCAGCAGCTTCGGGGTCGGGATGAGGGCCCAAGAGACCCAGTACTTC.

The V gene is TRBV5-5, the J gene TRBJ1-5, with 8 bases lining up with TRBD1. The germline gives CDR1 SGHKS, CDR2 YYEKEE (reference sequence). This CDR3 has 14 amino acids. The trim removed 4 bases at V and 5 bases at J, leaving 5 bases unmatched. The DNA for the CDR3 is TGTGCCAGCAGCCTAACAGGGGGGGATCAGCCCCAGCATTTT. Translating gives CASSLTGGDQPQHF.

This sequence joins TRBV7-9 and TRBJ1-2; 7 bases fit TRBD1. CDR1 is SEHNR, CDR2 FQNEAQ, per germline (reference sequence). V gave up 5 bases and J gave up 5 bases; unmatched junction bases: 5. The CDR3 runs 13 residues. In DNA form, the CDR3 reads TGTGCCAGCAGCGTCGGGACAGCGTATGGCTACACCTTC. Translation gives CASSVGTAYGYTF.

The rearrangement joins TRBV7-3 to TRBJ2-7; 11 bases are shared with TRBD1. V lost 1 base and J lost 6; bases outside the gene matches: 11. CDR3 length: 17 amino acids. Germline V gives CDR1 SGHTA, CDR2 FQGTGA. The CDR3 DNA reads TGTGCCAGCAGCTTAATGGTTCAGCGGACAGGGGGCTTCGAGCAGTACTTC. Its translation is CASSLMVQRTGGFEQYF.

The rearrangement uses TRBV4-1 and TRBJ2-1; TRBD2 matches at 7 bases. This CDR3 is 14 amino acids long. V shed 2 bases and J 4 bases; nucleotides not matched to a gene: 2. Germline CDR1 and CDR2: MGHRA and YSYEKL. The CDR3: CASSQLAVYNEQFF. The CDR3 DNA reads TGCGCCAGCAGCCAACTAGCGGTTTACAATGAGCAGTTCTTC.

The gene calls are TRBV6-6 and TRBJ2-5; 9 positions agree with TRBD2. The CDR3 spans 15 residues. Germline V gene lookup returns CDR1 MNHNY and CDR2 SVGAGI (reference sequence). V was clipped by 2 bases and J by 7 bases; unmatched bases: 8. The CDR3 DNA sequence: TGTGCCAGCAGTTACAGTCGTCAGCGGGAGGCGACCCAGTACTTC. This gives the protein CASSYSRQREATQYF.

The genes are TRBV5-1 and TRBJ1-1, with TRBD1 matching over 10 bases. V lost 4 bases and J lost 5; bases outside the gene matches: 8. The CDR3 has 15 amino acids. Germline V gene lookup returns CDR1 SGHRS and CDR2 YFSETQ. In DNA form, the CDR3 reads TGCGCCAGCAGCGAAAGACAGGGGGCTAATACTGAAGCTTTCTTT. Protein: CASSERQGANTEAFF.

The chain employs TRBV28 and TRBJ2-7; the D is unclear. Trimming stripped 7 bases from V and 0 bases from J, with 13 bases between. The V gene's germline CDR1 is MDHEN and CDR2 SYDVKM. This CDR3 region has 14 residues. CDR3 residues: CASTSFVGSYEQYF. The CDR3 region has the DNA TGTGCCAGCACCTCGTTTGTGGGCTCCTACGAGCAGTACTTC.

The rearrangement links TRBV28 to TRBJ1-5; no definite D call. The CDR3 runs 15 residues. In germline, CDR1 is MDHEN, CDR2 SYDVKM. The V end lost 7 bases, the J end lost 2 bases, and 15 bases lay between the germline ends. CDR3 protein: CASIHPGAGNQPQHF. The CDR3 nucleotides are TGTGCCAGCATTCATCCCGGTGCTGGCAATCAGCCCCAGCATTTT.

The V and J genes are TRBV25-1 and TRBJ2-3; D is uncertain. Trimming took off 5 bases at V and 0 bases at J, with 9 bases between the two ends. The CDR3 runs 14 residues. The germline CDR1 and CDR2 sequences are MGHDK and SYGVNS. Written as DNA, the CDR3 is TGTGCCAGCAGTTTGTCTCCGAGCACAGATACGCAGTATTTT. Its translation: CASSLSPSTDTQYF.

This clone was recorded once. V gene TRBV28 combines with J gene TRBJ2-3; 9 bases agree with TRBD2. The CDR3 has 16 amino acids. The germline gives CDR1 MDHEN, CDR2 SYDVKM. The trim removed 4 bases at V and 8 bases at J, leaving 13 bases unmatched. The DNA for the CDR3 is TGTGCCAGCAGTTCCTTTAGCGGGAGTGGCCTTCGTACGCAGTATTTT. This encodes CASSSFSGSGLRTQYF.

This chain uses TRBV5-4 with TRBJ1-1; D is ambiguous. V lost 1 base to trimming and J lost 1 base, with 11 bases between them. The CDR3 has 15 amino acids. The V gene's germline CDR1 is SGHNT and CDR2 YYREEE (reference sequence). CDR3 loop: CASSLPPGWNTEAFF. CDR3 nucleotide sequence: TGTGCCAGCAGCTTGCCCCCTGGATGGAACACTGAAGCTTTCTTT. The whole variable domain, filled in from reference TRBV5-4 and TRBJ1-1, reads ETGVTQSPTHLIKTRGQQVTLRCSSQSGHNTVSWYQQALGQGPQFIFQYYREEENGRGNFPPRFSGLQFPNYSSELNVNALELDDSALYLCASSLPPGWNTEAFFGQGTRLTVV.

The rearrangement joins TRBV27 to TRBJ1-5; 7 bases match TRBD1. J lost 0 bases, V lost 6 bases, and 5 bases had no gene match. The length of the CDR3 is 15 residues. Germline CDR1 reads MNHEY; CDR2 reads SMNVEV (reference sequence). This chain's CDR3 is CASSSGTDSNQPQHF. Written as DNA, the CDR3 is TGTGCCAGCAGCTCCGGGACAGATAGCAATCAGCCCCAGCATTTT.

The chain employs TRBV7-8 and TRBJ1-2; D gene unclear. V dropped 2 bases and J dropped 8 bases, with 15 bases sitting between them. The CDR3 runs 14 residues. Germline lookup yields CDR1 SGHVS and CDR2 FQNEAQ. In DNA form, the CDR3 reads TGTGCCAGCAGCTTAAGTCCGGTGGATCTAGGCTACACCTTC. Translated: CASSLSPVDLGYTF.

Points on this clone: A single base separates this from a much larger clone, so it may be a read error. Within the sample, other DNA sequences also encode this same CDR3. V usage is TRBV2 and J usage is TRBJ2-7; D remains unclear. There are 11 residues in the CDR3. Trimming took 5 bases from V and 3 from J, leaving 5 bases between them. From germline, CDR1 is SNHLY and CDR2 FYNNEI. CDR3 DNA: TGTGCCAGCAGTCTCAACTACGAGCAGTACTTC. It specifies CASSLNYEQYF.

The chain has TRBV19 and TRBJ1-2; 7 bases align to TRBD1. The CDR3 runs to 13 residues. Germline V gene lookup returns CDR1 LNHDA and CDR2 SQIVND (reference sequence). J was trimmed by 4 bases and V by 5 bases; bases with no gene match: 4. CDR3 region: CASSLQGTYGYTF. CDR3 DNA sequence: TGTGCCAGTAGTCTACAGGGGACCTATGGCTACACCTTC.